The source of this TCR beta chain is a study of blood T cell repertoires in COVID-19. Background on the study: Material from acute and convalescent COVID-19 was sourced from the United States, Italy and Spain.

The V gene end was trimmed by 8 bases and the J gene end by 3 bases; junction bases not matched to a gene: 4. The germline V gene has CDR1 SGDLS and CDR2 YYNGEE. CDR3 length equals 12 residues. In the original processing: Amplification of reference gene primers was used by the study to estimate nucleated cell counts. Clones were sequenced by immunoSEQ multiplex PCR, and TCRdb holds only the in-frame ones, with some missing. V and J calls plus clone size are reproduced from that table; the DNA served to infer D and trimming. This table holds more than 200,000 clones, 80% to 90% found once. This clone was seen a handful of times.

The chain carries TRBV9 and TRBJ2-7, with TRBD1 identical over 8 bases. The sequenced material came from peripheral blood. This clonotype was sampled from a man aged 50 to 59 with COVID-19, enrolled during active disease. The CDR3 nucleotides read TGTGCCAGTGGACAGGGAAACTACGAGCAGTACTTC. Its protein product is CASGQGNYEQYF.